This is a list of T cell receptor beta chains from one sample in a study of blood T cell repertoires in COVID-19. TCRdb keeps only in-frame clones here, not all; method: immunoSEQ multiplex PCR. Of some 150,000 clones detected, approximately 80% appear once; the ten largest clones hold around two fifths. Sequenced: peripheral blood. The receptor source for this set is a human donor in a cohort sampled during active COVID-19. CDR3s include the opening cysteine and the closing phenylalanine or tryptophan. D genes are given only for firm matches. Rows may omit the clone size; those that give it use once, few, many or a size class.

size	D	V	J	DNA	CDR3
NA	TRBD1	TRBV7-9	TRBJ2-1	TGTGCCAGCAGCTTAGCGGGACAGGGGCCCTACAATGAGCAGTTCTTC	CASSLAGQGPYNEQFF
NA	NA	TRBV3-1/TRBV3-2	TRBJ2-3	TGTGCCAGCAGCCCTTCCGCGGGCCGCACGAAATCCACAGATACGCAGTATTTT	CASSPSAGRTKSTDTQYF
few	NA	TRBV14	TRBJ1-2	TGTGCCAGCAGCCCGCTAGGAGGGGCTGCTGGCTACACCTTC	CASSPLGGAAGYTF
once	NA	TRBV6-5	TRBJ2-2	TGTGCCAGCAGACGGGGGGCCGAAAAAACCGGGGAGCTGTTTTTT	CASRRGAEKTGELFF
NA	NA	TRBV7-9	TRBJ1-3	TGTGCCAGCAGCCCCCCTAGCCGCAGGTTCTCTGGAAACACCATATATTTT	CASSPPSRRFSGNTIYF
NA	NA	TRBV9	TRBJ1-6	TGTGCCAGCAGCGTAGGACAGAGTGGGAATTCACCCCTCCACTTT	CASSVGQSGNSPLHF
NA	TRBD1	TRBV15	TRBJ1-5	TGTGCCACCAGCAGAGATGGGGACAGGGACAATCAGCCCCAGCATTTT	CATSRDGDRDNQPQHF
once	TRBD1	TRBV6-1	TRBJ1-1	TGTGCCAGCAGTGCCATGACAGGGGGAAGGGACACTGAAGCTTTCTTT	CASSAMTGGRDTEAFF
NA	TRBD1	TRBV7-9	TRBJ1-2	TGTGCCAGCAGCTTAGACTTACCGGGACAGGGCTCTGGCTACACCTTC	CASSLDLPGQGSGYTF
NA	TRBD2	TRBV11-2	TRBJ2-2	TGTGCCAGCAGCATACCCGGGACTAGCGGGGGGGTAAGGGAGCTGTTTTTT	CASSIPGTSGGVRELFF
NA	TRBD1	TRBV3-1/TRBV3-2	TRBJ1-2	TGTGCCAGCAGCCAGACAGGGGTAGGCGGCTACACCTTC	CASSQTGVGGYTF
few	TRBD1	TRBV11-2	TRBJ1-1	TGTGCCAGCAGCATGGGACAGGGGGCTGGGACTGAAGCTTTCTTT	CASSMGQGAGTEAFF
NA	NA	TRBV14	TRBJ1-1	TGTGCCAGCATCAAATTCGGGGGTAACACTGAAGCTTTCTTT	CASIKFGGNTEAFF
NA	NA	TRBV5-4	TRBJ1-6	TGTGCCAGCAGCTTGGGGGCGACGGCCTATAATTCACCCCTCCACTTT	CASSLGATAYNSPLHF
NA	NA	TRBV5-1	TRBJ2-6	TGCGCCAGCAGCTTTAACGGGGCTGGGGCCAACGTCCTGACTTTC	CASSFNGAGANVLTF
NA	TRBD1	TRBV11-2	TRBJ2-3	TGTGCCAGCAGCTTAGATGGGGGACAGACAGATACGCAGTATTTT	CASSLDGGQTDTQYF
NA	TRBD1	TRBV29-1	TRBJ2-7	TGCAGCGTTTGGACAGGGGACGGCGAGCAGTACTTC	CSVWTGDGEQYF
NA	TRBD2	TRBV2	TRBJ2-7	TGTGCCAGCACCCCGGGGACTAGCGGGGCGAGGGAGCAGTACTTC	CASTPGTSGAREQYF
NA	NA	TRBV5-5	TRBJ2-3	TGTGCCAGCAGGGGGACTAGCACAGATACGCAGTATTTT	CASRGTSTDTQYF
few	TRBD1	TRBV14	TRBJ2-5	TGTGCCAGCAGCCAAGTTGGGACAGACCCGTACCAAGAGACCCAGTACTTC	CASSQVGTDPYQETQYF
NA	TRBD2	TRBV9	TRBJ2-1	TGTGCCAGCAGCGCCATAGCGGGGGCCTACAATGAGCAGTTCTTC	CASSAIAGAYNEQFF
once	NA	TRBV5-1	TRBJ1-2	TGCGCTAGCAGTCTGGGGGGTGGAGATGGCTACACCTTC	CASSLGGGDGYTF
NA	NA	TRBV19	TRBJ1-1	TGTGCCAGTAGTATAGGTCGCGGGCCTGAAGCTTTCTTT	CASSIGRGPEAFF
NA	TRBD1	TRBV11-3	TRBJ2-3	TGTGCCAGCAGCCCCGGACAGGGGGGGGTCACAGATACGCAGTATTTT	CASSPGQGGVTDTQYF
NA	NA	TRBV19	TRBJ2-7	TGTGCCAGTAAGGGGCGGGACCTCGGCGAGCAGTACTTC	CASKGRDLGEQYF
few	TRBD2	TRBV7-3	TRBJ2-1	TGTGCCAGCAGCCGTAGCGGGGGCCATACTTACAATGAGCAGTTCTTC	CASSRSGGHTYNEQFF
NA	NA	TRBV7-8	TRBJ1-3	TGTGCCAGCAGCCTACTGACTACAGGGAGCTCTGGAAACACCATATATTTT	CASSLLTTGSSGNTIYF
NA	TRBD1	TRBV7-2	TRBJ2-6	TGTGCCAGCAGCTTGGACAGGGCTGGGGCCAACGTCCTGACTTTC	CASSLDRAGANVLTF
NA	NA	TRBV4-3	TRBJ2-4	TGCGCCAGCAGCCCGAGCCCAGGGGCCAAAAACATTCAGTACTTC	CASSPSPGAKNIQYF